The text below deals with one TCR beta chain. Assay used: immunoSEQ multiplex PCR; TCRdb lists only in-frame clones, some missing. The sample has approximately 150,000 clones, 80% seen once. The data were taken from a study of blood T cell repertoires in COVID-19. The CDR3 sequence is 15 residues long. Germline V lookup: CDR1 SGHTA, CDR2 FQGTGA. V was cut by 1 base and J by 8 bases, with 16 bases left in between. The source material was peripheral blood. The TCR originated in a man in his 70s who had recovered from COVID-19. This chain links TRBV7-3 with TRBJ2-3; possibly TRBD2 for D (6 bases). The CDR3 DNA sequence: TGTGCCAGCAGCTTAAACGGGGACTCGTACCTTACGCAGTATTTT. Protein: CASSLNGDSYLTQYF.